This T cell receptor (beta chain) was identified during a study of blood T cells in healthy people across ages. This clonotype turned up a few times. A second PCR of about 6 to 12 cycles used a sample-barcoded 5' primer and a J-beta primer mix. TCRdb fed the 5' RACE reads into MiXCR, producing one record per CDR3 protein. The sample holds some 1.5 million distinct CDR3 sequences, approximately 30% seen once. Losses at the gene ends were 5 bases for V and 8 bases for J; bases not matched to a gene: 8. The germline CDR1 and CDR2 sequences are SGHTA and FQGNSA. This CDR3 contains 16 residues. This TCR was sampled from a woman between 25 and 40 years old in good health. This chain joins TRBV7-2 and TRBJ2-3; 15 bases fit TRBD2. Sequenced material: blood. In DNA, the CDR3 is TGTGCCAGCAGCCAAGGGACTAGCGGGAGGATGGGTACGCAGTATTTT. It translates to CASSQGTSGRMGTQYF.